Detailed here is one TCR beta chain. As yet, its antigen is unknown. Reanalyzing the 5' RACE reads, TCRdb keeps one entry per CDR3 protein, without DNA. This sample's table reports around 550,000 distinct CDR3 sequences. These data belong to a study of T cells expressing NK-cell markers. Findings and limits, study-wide: More than 5 of the donors carried dominant NKG2C+ clonotypes that took up roughly 1.0-8% of their CD8+ T cells.

What was sequenced was blood T cells: a sorted CD56 or NKG2C T cell subset, CD4+ or CD8+ T cells, or bulk PBMC T cells (not recorded which). This receptor was identified in a man between 18 and 35 years old in good health.

This CDR3 reads CATSVAGAYYNEQFF. The gene calls are TRBV6-1 and TRBJ2-1; TCRdb returns TRBD2, unconfirmable since there is no DNA. CDR3 length equals 15 residues. CDR1 is MNHNS, CDR2 SASEGT, per germline.